This TCR beta chain was recorded in a study of shared clonotypes between healthy human individuals. Study background: Sampling drew on donors who were a couple of women and three men aged 18 to 49. Study-level results: Sampling involved blood alone; tissue repertoires likely differ.

Data came from immunoSEQ multiplex PCR; TCRdb stores just in-frame clones and leaves some out. The sample holds roughly 2.4 million clones, around 95% seen once. Regarding this clone: Its antigen is as yet unknown.

Germline-derived CDR1 and CDR2 are LNHDA and SQIVND (reference sequence). The CDR3 totals 13 residues. Trimming removed 3 bases at V and 1 base at J, with 6 bases between. This clonotype originated in a man between 18 and 35 years old in good health. Sequencing was performed on naive CD4+ T cells sorted from blood. Subset specified: CD45RA+ positively selected. J is TRBJ1-2 and V is TRBV19; tentative D call: TRBD1 (5 bases). CDR3 protein: CASSMGVNYGYTF. CDR3 DNA sequence: TGTGCCAGTAGTATGGGGGTTAACTATGGCTACACCTTC.